This T cell receptor beta chain was documented in a study of response to subunit inactivated influenza vaccine. Study-wide results and caveats: Each seasonal influenza vaccination, the authors suggested, recruits few new T cells.

Germline values: CDR1 DFQATT, CDR2 SNEGSKA (reference sequence). The trim removed 7 bases at V and 2 bases at J, leaving 5 bases unmatched. The CDR3 runs 13 residues. Using its own MiXCR run on the RT-PCR reads, TCRdb lists one record per CDR3 protein. The table has about 500,000 distinct CDR3 sequences, 15% to 20% seen once; the top ten hold less than 4%. As regards this clonotype: The antigen is not known.

Material: CD4+ T cells sorted from PBMCs, obtained less than 30 months after vaccination. The source is a man aged 45-69 years who received an inactivated influenza vaccine. V usage is TRBV20-1 and J usage is TRBJ1-5, with TRBD1 matching over 7 bases. The CDR3 sequence: CSVNRGGNQPQHF. DNA of the CDR3: TGCAGTGTTAACAGGGGTGGCAATCAGCCCCAGCATTTT.